This T cell receptor beta chain was profiled in a study of blood T cell repertoires in COVID-19. Study context: T cells, B-cell-depleted T cells, or PBMCs supplied cDNA or gDNA.

This table comes from immunoSEQ multiplex PCR, and its TCRdb copy is limited to in-frame clones, with some not included. The sample lists about 100,000 clones, about 80% occurring once. CDR1 and CDR2 from the germline V gene are ENHRY and SYGVKD. This CDR3 region has 15 residues. Trimming removed 0 bases from V and 1 base from J; junction bases left unmatched: 2. The rearrangement joins TRBV10-3 to TRBJ2-7; 8 positions agree with TRBD2. The sequence was collected from a man aged 65 to 79 with active or convalescent COVID-19. The sample was peripheral blood. The CDR3 nucleotides read TGTGCCATCAGTGAGTCCGGGGGGGTGTCCTACGAGCAGTACTTC. It translates to CAISESGGVSYEQYF.